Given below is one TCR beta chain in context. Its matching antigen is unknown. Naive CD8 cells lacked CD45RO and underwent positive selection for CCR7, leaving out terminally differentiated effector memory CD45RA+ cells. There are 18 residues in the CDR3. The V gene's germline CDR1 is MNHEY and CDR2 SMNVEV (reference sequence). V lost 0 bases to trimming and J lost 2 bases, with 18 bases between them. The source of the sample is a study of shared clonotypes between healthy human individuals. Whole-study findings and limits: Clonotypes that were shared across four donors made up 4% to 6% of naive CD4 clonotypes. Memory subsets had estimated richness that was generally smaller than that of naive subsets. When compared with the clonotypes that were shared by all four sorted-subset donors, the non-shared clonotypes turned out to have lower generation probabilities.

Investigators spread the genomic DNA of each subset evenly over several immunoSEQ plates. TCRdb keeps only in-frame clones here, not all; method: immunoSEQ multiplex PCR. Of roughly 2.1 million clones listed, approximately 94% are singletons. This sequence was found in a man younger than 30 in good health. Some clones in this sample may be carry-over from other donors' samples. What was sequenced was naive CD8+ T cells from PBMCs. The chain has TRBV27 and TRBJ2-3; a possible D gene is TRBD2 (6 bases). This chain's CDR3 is CASSLSPHGGRDTDTQYF. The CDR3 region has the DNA TGTGCCAGCAGTTTATCGCCACACGGGGGTAGAGACACAGATACGCAGTATTTT.